This TCR beta chain was sequenced for a study of T cell changes during pregnancy in multiple sclerosis. Produced via immunoSEQ multiplex PCR; TCRdb's table is partial and in-frame only. Of approximately 110,000 clones in the sample, 80% to 95% were seen once. V lost 8 bases to trimming and J lost 0 bases; unmatched junction nucleotides: 5. Germline CDR1 MGHDK, CDR2 SYGVNS. This CDR3 has 15 residues. The rearrangement joins TRBV25-1 to TRBJ2-2, with 8 bases aligning to TRBD2. This receptor was taken from a female donor with multiple sclerosis, enrolled in a pregnancy study. The specimen was peripheral blood, collected in the third trimester of pregnancy. CDR3 amino acids: CASRGGLANTGELFF. CDR3 nucleotides: TGTGCCAGCCGAGGGGGACTAGCGAACACCGGGGAGCTGTTTTTT.